These T cell receptor beta chains were read from a single sample in a study of T cells in Graves' hyperthyroidism and ophthalmopathy. From the multiplex PCR reads, TCRdb called clonotypes with MiXCR, one entry per CDR3 protein. The sample lists hundreds of thousands of distinct CDR3 sequences, roughly 13% occurring once. The sequenced sample consisted of blood. These receptors were collected from a woman aged 18-29 years with Graves' hyperthyroidism. CDR3s include the opening cysteine and the closing phenylalanine or tryptophan. The D gene is left open where the match is weak. Clone sizes are given selectively: once, few, many, or a class where the clone is expanded.

13,TRBV18,few,-,TRBJ2-1,CASSPLGYDEQFF,TGTGCCAGCTCACCACTGGGTTACGATGAGCAGTTCTTC
14,TRBV7-8,-,-,TRBJ2-7,CASSLSGESYEQYF,TGTGCCAGCAGCTTATCGGGGGAGTCCTACGAGCAGTACTTC
15,TRBV5-1,few,TRBD2,TRBJ2-3,CASREREGSTDTQYF,TGCGCCAGCAGAGAGCGGGAGGGCAGCACAGATACGCAGTATTTT
15,TRBV3-1,few,-,TRBJ2-7,CASSQDLGSGNEQYF,TGTGCCAGCAGCCAAGATTTAGGGTCGGGAAACGAGCAGTACTTC
17,TRBV6-9,-,-,TRBJ1-1,CASSYSKGNRGNTEAFF,TGTGCCAGCAGTTACTCGAAGGGTAACCGAGGTAACACTGAAGCTTTCTTT
14,TRBV13,many,-,TRBJ2-5,CASSRGRGRETQYF,TGTGCCAGCAGCCGTGGCCGGGGCAGAGAGACCCAGTACTTC
12,TRBV2,-,-,TRBJ2-4,CASFFSYGIQHF,TGTGCCAGTTTTTTTTCGTACGGCATTCAGCACTTC
14,TRBV4-1,few,TRBD1,TRBJ1-4,CASSRQGAGEKLFF,TGCGCCAGCAGCAGACAGGGGGCTGGAGAAAAACTGTTTTTT
14,TRBV6-2/TRBV6-3,many,-,TRBJ2-1,CASSYIPPYNEQFF,TGTGCCAGCAGTTACATTCCCCCCTACAATGAGCAGTTCTTC
18,TRBV12-3/TRBV12-4,many,TRBD1,TRBJ1-2,CASSLDGSQGAYGYGYTF,TGTGCCAGCAGTTTAGATGGGTCTCAGGGGGCTTACGGCTATGGCTACACCTTC
11,TRBV11-2,few,-,TRBJ2-1,CASSFSGEEFF,TGTGCCAGCAGCTTTTCGGGGGAGGAGTTCTTC
14,TRBV12-3/TRBV12-4,many,-,TRBJ2-2,CASSLSTNTGELFF,TGTGCCAGCAGTTTATCGACGAACACCGGGGAGCTGTTTTTT
15,TRBV28,many,TRBD1,TRBJ2-3,CASSIIGQGRDTQYF,TGTGCCAGCAGTATAATAGGACAGGGTAGAGATACGCAGTATTTT
14,TRBV9,-,TRBD1,TRBJ2-2,CASSTRTGFGELFF,TGTGCCAGCAGCACCCGGACAGGGTTTGGGGAGCTGTTTTTT
16,TRBV28,many,TRBD1,TRBJ2-3,CASSFTRQGSTDTQYF,TGTGCCAGCAGTTTCACCCGACAGGGTAGCACAGATACGCAGTATTTT
16,TRBV14,few,-,TRBJ2-5,CASSQDRLANQETQYF,TGTGCCAGCAGCCAAGATCGGCTAGCGAACCAAGAGACCCAGTACTTC
13,TRBV19,few,-,TRBJ2-2,CASSILNTGELFF,TGTGCCAGTAGTATTTTGAACACCGGGGAGCTGTTTTTT